This TCR beta chain is from a study of blood T cell repertoires in COVID-19. Overall study context: The study drew acute and convalescent COVID-19 samples from the United States, Italy and Spain. PBMCs, B-cell-depleted T cells, or T cells were the source of the cDNA or gDNA that made up the material.

The ends were cut back, 2 bases at V and 4 bases at J, with 18 bases in the middle. This CDR3 has 16 amino acids. Germline V gene lookup returns CDR1 SGHDT and CDR2 YYEEEE. This clone was found once. In the original workflow: Nucleated cell counts were estimated from reference gene primer amplification. Some clones are missing from TCRdb's copy, which holds only in-frame ones; the method was immunoSEQ multiplex PCR. Clone size and V and J calls were adopted from that table, with D and trimming inferred from the DNA. Here the sample spans tens of thousands of clones, around four fifths being singletons.

Specimen: peripheral blood. The rearrangement uses TRBV5-6 and TRBJ1-2; maybe TRBD1 (6 bases). The sequence came from a man in his 60s with acute or convalescent COVID-19. The DNA for the CDR3 is TGTGCCAGCAGCTTTAACCCCGGACAGTTTGGCTATGGCTACACCTTC. As protein: CASSFNPGQFGYGYTF.